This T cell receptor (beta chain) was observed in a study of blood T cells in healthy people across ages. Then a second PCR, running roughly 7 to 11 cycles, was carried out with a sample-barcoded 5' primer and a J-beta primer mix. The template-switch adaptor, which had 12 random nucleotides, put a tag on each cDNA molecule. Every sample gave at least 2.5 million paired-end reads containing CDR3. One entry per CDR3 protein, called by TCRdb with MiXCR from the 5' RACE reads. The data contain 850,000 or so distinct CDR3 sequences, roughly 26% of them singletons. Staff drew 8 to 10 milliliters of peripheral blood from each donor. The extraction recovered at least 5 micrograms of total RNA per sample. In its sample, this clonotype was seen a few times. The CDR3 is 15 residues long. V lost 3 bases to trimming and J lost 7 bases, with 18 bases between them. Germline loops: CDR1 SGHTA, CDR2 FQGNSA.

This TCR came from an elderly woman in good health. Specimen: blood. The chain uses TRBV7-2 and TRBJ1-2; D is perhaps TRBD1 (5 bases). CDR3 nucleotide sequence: TGTGCCAGCAGCTTTTCGGGACCGAACGCGGGTGGCTACACCTTC. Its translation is CASSFSGPNAGGYTF. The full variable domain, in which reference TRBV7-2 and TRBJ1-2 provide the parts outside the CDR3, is GAGVSQSPSNKVTEKGKDVELRCDPISGHTALYWYRQSLGQGLEFLIYFQGNSAPDKSGLPSDRFSAERTGGSVSTLTIQRTQQEDSAVYLCASSFSGPNAGGYTFGSGTRLTVV.